This T cell receptor beta chain was documented in a study of Tregs in tolerant kidney transplant recipients. Findings and limits, study-wide: In tolerant patients, donor-specific Tregs outgrew total Tregs, suggesting antigen-driven expansion.

CD4+CD25+CD127- Tregs, CD4+CD25- non-Tregs, CD4 and CD8 cells were sorted. This clone was detected only once. Antigen specificity is unknown. Some clones are missing from TCRdb's copy, which holds only in-frame ones; the method was immunoSEQ multiplex PCR. The sample holds approximately 60,000 clones, 95% to 98% seen once. V lost 5 bases and J lost 5; bases outside the gene matches: 14. The CDR3 extends over 17 amino acids. Looked up from germline, CDR1 is LGHNA and CDR2 is YNFKEQ. The rearrangement uses TRBV4-2 and TRBJ2-3, with 9 bases identical to TRBD2. This receptor was taken from a human donor who received a combined kidney and bone marrow transplant. Sequenced material: Tregs from blood, taken before the transplant. CDR3 coding DNA: TGTGCCAGCAGCGCCCTCTTCCTCGGGACTAGCCAAGATACGCAGTATTTT. Protein: CASSALFLGTSQDTQYF.